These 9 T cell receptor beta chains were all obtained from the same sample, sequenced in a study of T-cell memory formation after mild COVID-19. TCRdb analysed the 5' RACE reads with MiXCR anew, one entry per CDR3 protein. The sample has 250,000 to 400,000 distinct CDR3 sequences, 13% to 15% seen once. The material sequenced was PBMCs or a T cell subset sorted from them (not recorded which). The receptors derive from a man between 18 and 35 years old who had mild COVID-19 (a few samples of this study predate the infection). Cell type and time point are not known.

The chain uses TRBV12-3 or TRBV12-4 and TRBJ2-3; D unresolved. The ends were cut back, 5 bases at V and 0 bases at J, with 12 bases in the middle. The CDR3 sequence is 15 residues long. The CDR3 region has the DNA TGTGCCAGCAGTCCACGGACCCCTAGCACAGATACGCAGTATTTT. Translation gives CASSPRTPSTDTQYF.

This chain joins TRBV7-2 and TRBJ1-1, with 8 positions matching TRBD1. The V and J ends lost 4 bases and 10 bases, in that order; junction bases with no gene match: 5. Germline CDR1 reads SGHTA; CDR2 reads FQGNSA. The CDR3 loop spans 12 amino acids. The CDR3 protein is CASSSDRGRAFF. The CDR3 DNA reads TGTGCCAGCAGCTCAGACAGGGGAAGAGCTTTCTTT.

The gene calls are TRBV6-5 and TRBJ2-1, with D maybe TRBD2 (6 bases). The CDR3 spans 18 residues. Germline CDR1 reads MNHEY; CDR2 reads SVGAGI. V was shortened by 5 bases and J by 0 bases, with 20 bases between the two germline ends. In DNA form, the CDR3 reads TGTGCCAGCAGTCTCTGGGCTAGCGCGAGTAGCTCCTACAATGAGCAGTTCTTC. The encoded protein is CASSLWASASSSYNEQFF.

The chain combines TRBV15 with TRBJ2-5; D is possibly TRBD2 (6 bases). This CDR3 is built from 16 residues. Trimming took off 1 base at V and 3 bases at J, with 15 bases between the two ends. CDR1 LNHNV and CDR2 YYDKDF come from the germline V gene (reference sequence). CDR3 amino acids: CATSRGLGTLEETQYF. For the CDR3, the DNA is TGTGCCACCAGCAGAGGCCTCGGGACTCTTGAAGAGACCCAGTACTTC.

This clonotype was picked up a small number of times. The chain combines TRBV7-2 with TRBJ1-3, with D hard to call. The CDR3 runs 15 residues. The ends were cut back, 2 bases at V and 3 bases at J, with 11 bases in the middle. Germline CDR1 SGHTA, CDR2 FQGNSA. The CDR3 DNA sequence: TGTGCCAGCAGCTTAATTGCGGGGATTGGAAACACCATATATTTT. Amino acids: CASSLIAGIGNTIYF.

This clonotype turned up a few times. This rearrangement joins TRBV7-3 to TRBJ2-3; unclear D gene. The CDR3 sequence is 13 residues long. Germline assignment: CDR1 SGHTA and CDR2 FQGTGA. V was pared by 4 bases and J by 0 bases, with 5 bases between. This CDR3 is CASSSWSTDTQYF. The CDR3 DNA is TGTGCCAGCAGCTCCTGGAGCACAGATACGCAGTATTTT.

The CDR3 DNA follows: TGCGCCAGCAGCTCAGTTGGGACCACCGGGGAGCTGTTTTTT. The encoded protein is CASSSVGTTGELFF. This rearrangement joins TRBV5-1 to TRBJ2-2, with D possibly called TRBD1 or TRBD2 (5 bases each). V was shortened by 3 bases and J by 4 bases, with 10 bases between the two germline ends. Germline lookup yields CDR1 SGHRS and CDR2 YFSETQ. This CDR3 region has 14 residues.

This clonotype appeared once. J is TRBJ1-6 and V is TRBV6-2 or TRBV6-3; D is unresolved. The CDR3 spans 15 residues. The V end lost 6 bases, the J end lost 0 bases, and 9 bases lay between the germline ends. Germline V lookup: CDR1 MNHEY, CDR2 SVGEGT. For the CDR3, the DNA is TGTGCCAGCAGCAGCCCGGGCTCCTATAATTCACCCCTCCACTTT. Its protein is CASSSPGSYNSPLHF.

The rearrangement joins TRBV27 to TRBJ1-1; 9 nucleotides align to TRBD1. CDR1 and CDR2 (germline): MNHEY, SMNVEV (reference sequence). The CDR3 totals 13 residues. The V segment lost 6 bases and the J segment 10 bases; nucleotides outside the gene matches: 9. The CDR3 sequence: CASRPRQGGAAFF. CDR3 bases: TGTGCCAGCAGACCCCGACAGGGGGGGGCAGCTTTCTTT.